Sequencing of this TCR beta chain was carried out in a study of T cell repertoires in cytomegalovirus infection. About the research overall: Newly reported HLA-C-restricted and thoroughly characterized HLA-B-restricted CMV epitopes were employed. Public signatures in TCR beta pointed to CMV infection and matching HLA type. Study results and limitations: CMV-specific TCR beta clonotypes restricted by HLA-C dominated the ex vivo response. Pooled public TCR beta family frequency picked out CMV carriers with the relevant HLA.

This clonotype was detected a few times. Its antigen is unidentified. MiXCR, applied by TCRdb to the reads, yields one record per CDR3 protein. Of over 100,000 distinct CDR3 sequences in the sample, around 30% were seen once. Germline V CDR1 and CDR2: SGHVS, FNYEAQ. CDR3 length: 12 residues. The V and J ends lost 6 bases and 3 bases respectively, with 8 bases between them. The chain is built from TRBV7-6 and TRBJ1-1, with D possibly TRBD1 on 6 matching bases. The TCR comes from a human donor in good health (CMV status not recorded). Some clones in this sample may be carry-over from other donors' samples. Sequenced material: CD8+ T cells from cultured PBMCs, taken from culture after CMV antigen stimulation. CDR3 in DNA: TGTGCCAGCAGATACAGGGACACTGAAGCTTTCTTT. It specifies CASRYRDTEAFF. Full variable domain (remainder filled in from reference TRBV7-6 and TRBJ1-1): GAGVSQSPRYKVTKRGQDVALRCDPISGHVSLYWYRQALGQGPEFLTYFNYEAQQDKSGLPNDRFSAERPEGSISTLTIQRTEQRDSAMYRCASRYRDTEAFFGQGTRLTVV.